The T cell receptor (beta chain) under discussion was sequenced for a study of shared clonotypes between healthy human individuals. Using immunoSEQ multiplex PCR, the repertoire was profiled, and TCRdb retains in-frame clones only, with some absent. The sample carries about 680,000 clones, over 65% recorded once. There were no recent acute infections or vaccinations among the donors, who were healthy HIV-negative adults. This clone appeared once. The V gene lost 3 bases and the J gene lost 8 bases, with 25 bases spanning the gap. The CDR3 contains 17 residues. Germline assignment: CDR1 LNHDA and CDR2 SQIVND (reference sequence).

Sequences were obtained from memory CD4+ T cells sorted from blood. Indicated subset: CD45RA-negative fraction. The TCR was taken from a woman between 25 and 40 years old in good health. The J gene is TRBJ1-2, the V gene TRBV19; D unresolved. The CDR3: CASSMLGGRGYFGGYTF. The CDR3 coding sequence is TGTGCCAGTAGTATGCTTGGAGGACGCGGGTACTTCGGAGGCTACACCTTC.